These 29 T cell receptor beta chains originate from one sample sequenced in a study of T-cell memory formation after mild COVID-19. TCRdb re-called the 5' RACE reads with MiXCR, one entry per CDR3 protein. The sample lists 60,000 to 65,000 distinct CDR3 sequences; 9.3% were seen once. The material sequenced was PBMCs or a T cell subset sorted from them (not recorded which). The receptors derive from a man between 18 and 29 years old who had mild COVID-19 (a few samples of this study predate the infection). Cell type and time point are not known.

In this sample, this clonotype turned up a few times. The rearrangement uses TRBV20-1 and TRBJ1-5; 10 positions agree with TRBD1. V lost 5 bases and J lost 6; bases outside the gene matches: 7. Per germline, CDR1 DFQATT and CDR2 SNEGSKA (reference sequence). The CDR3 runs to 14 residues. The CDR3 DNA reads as TGCAGTGCTCCAACCGGGACAGGGGCTCAGCCCCAGCATTTT. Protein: CSAPTGTGAQPQHF.

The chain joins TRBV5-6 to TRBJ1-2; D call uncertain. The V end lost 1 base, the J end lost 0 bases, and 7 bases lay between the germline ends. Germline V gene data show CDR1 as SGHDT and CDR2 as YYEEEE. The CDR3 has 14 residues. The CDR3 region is CASSLSGANYGYTF. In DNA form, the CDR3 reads TGTGCCAGCAGCTTGAGTGGGGCTAACTATGGCTACACCTTC.

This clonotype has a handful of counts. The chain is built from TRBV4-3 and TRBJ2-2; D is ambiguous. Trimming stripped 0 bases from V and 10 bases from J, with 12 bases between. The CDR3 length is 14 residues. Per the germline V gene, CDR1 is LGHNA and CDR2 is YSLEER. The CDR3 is CASSQEVSPQELFF. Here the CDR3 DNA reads TGCGCCAGCAGCCAAGAAGTATCCCCCCAGGAGCTGTTTTTT.

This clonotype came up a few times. The CDR3 DNA sequence: TGTGCCAGCAGCAAGGCGCTCGGACAGGGGTTCCGGCAGTACTTC. This translates into CASSKALGQGFRQYF. V and J are TRBV6-5 and TRBJ2-7; 9 nucleotides match TRBD1. Germline V lookup: CDR1 MNHEY, CDR2 SVGAGI. The length of the CDR3 is 15 residues. V dropped 6 bases and J dropped 9; count of bases not matched to a gene: 15.

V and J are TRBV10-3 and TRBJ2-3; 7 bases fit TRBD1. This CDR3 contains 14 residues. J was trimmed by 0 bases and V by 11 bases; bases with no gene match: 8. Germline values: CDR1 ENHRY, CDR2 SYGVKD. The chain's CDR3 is CALKGTDSTDTQYF. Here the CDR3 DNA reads TGTGCCCTCAAGGGGACAGATAGCACAGATACGCAGTATTTT.

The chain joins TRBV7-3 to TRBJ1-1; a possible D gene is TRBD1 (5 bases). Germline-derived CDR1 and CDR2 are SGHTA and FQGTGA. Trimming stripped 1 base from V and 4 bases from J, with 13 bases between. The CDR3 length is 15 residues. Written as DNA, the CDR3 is TGTGCCAGCAGCTTAATGGGCAGGGCCGGCACTGAAGCTTTCTTT. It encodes CASSLMGRAGTEAFF.

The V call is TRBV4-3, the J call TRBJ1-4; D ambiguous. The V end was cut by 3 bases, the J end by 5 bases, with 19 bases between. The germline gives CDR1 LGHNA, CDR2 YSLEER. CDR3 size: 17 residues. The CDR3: CASSQGSHGRNNEKLFF. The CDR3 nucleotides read TGCGCCAGCAGCCAGGGATCCCACGGACGGAACAATGAAAAACTGTTTTTT.

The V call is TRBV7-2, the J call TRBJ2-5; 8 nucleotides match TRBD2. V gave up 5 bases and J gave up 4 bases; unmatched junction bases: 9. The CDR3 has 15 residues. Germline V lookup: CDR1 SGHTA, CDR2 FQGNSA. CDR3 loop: CASSPRGGGGETQYF. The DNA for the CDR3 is TGTGCCAGCAGCCCCCGGGGGGGAGGAGGAGAGACCCAGTACTTC.

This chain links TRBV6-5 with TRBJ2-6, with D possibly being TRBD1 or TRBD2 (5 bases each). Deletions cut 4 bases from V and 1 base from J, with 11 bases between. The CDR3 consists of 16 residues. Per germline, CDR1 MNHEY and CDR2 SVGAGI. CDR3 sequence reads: CASSLRDGSGANVLTF. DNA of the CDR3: TGTGCCAGCAGTTTACGGGACGGGTCTGGGGCCAACGTCCTGACTTTC.

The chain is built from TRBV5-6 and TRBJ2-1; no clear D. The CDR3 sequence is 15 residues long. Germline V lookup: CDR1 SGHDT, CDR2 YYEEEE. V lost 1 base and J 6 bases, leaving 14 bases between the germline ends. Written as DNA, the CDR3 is TGTGCCAGCAGCTTGTCTGGGGAAGATAGCAATGAGCAGTTCTTC. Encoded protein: CASSLSGEDSNEQFF.

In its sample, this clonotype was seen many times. Written as DNA, the CDR3 is TGCAGCTCGGCCGGGTACTCCTACAATGAGCAGTTCTTC. It specifies CSSAGYSYNEQFF. The chain has TRBV29-1 and TRBJ2-1; D gene uncertain. CDR3 length: 13 amino acids. V lost 8 bases, J lost 0 bases, and 11 bases lay in between. The germline V gene has CDR1 SQVTM and CDR2 ANQGSEA.

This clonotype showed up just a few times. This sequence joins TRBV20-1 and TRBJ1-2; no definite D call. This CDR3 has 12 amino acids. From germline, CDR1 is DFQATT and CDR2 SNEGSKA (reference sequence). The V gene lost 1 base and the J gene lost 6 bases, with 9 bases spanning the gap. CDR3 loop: CSARGPGNGYTF. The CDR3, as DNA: TGCAGTGCTAGAGGCCCGGGAAATGGCTACACCTTC.

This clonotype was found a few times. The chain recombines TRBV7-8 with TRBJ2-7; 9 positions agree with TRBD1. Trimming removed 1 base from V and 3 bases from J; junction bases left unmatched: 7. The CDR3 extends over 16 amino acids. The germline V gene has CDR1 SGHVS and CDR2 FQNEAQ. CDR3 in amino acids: CASSLELGTGYYEQYF. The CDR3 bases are TGTGCCAGCAGCTTAGAGTTGGGGACAGGGTACTACGAGCAGTACTTC.

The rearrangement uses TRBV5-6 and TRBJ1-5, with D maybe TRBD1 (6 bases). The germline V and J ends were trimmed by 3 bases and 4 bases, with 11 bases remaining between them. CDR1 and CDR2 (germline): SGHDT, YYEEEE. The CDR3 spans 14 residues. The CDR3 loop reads CASSSGQNNQPQHF. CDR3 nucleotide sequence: TGTGCCAGCAGCTCCGGACAGAATAATCAGCCCCAGCATTTT.

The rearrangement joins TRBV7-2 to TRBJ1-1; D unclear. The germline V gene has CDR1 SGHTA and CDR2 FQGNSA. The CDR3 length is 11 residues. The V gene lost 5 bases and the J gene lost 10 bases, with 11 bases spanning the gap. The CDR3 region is CASSLLRVAFF. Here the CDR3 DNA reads TGTGCCAGCAGCCTACTACGGGTAGCTTTCTTT.

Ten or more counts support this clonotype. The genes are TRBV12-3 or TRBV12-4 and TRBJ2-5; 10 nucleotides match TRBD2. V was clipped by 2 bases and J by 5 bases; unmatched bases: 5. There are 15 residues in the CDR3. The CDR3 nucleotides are TGTGCCAGCAGTTTAATGGGGACTAGCGTGGAGACCCAGTACTTC. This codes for CASSLMGTSVETQYF.

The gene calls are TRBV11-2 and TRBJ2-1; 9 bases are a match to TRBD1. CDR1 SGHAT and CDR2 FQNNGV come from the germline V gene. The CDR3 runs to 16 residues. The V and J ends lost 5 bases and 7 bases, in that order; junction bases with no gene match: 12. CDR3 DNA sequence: TGTGCCAGCAGCGCCCGGACAGGGGCCCCCACAAATGAGCAGTTCTTC. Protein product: CASSARTGAPTNEQFF.

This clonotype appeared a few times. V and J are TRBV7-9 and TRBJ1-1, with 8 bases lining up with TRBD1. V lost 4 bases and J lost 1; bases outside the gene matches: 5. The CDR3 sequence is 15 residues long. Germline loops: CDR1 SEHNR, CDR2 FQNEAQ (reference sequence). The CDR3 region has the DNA TGTGCCAGCAGCTGGGACAGGAGCCGGAACACTGAAGCTTTCTTT. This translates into CASSWDRSRNTEAFF.

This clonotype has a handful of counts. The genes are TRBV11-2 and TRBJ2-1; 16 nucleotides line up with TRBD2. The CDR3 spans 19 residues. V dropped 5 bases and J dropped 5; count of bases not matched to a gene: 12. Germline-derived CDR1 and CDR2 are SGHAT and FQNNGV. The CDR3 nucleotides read TGTGCCAGCAGCGGTCCGGGACTAGCGGGGGGGCCCCAGGACAATGAGCAGTTCTTC. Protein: CASSGPGLAGGPQDNEQFF. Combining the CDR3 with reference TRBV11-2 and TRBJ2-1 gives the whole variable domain EAGVAQSPRYKIIEKRQSVAFWCNPISGHATLYWYQQILGQGPKLLIQFQNNGVVDDSQLPKDRFSAERLKGVDSTLKIQPAKLEDSAVYLCASSGPGLAGGPQDNEQFFGPGTRLTVL.

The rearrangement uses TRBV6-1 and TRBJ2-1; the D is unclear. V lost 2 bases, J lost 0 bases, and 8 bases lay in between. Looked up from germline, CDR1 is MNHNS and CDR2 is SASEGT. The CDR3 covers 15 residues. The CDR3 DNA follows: TGTGCCAGCAGTGAATCCGGCGGCTCCTACAATGAGCAGTTCTTC. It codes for CASSESGGSYNEQFF.

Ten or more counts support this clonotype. The CDR3 is CASPIRGYEQYV. CDR3 coding DNA: TGTGCCAGCCCTATCAGGGGCTACGAGCAGTACGTC. This chain joins TRBV6-5 and TRBJ2-7, with a weak D call TRBD1 (6 bases). Germline V gene sequence: CDR1 MNHEY, CDR2 SVGAGI. V was cut by 8 bases and J by 3 bases, with 11 bases left in between. This CDR3 has 12 residues.

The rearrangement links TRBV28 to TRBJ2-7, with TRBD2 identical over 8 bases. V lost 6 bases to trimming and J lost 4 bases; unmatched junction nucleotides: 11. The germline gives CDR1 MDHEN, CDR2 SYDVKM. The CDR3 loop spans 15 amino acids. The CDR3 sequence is CASSYGRGGRYEQYF. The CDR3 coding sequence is TGTGCCAGCAGCTACGGACGCGGGGGGAGGTACGAGCAGTACTTC.

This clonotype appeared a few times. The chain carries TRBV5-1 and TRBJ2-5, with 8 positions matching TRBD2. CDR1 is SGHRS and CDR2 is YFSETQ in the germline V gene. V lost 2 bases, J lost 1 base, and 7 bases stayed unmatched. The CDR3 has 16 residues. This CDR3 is CASSLRTTSGQETQYF. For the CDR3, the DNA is TGCGCCAGCAGCTTAAGAACAACTAGCGGCCAAGAGACCCAGTACTTC.

The CDR3 here is CSAGGGRQETQYF. For the CDR3, the DNA is TGCAGTGCCGGGGGGGGACGTCAAGAGACCCAGTACTTC. The chain employs TRBV20-1 and TRBJ2-5; 8 nucleotides line up with TRBD2. After removal of 6 bases from V and 2 bases from J, the junction contained 5 bases not matched to a gene. The germline V gene has CDR1 DFQATT and CDR2 SNEGSKA (reference sequence). This CDR3 is built from 13 residues.

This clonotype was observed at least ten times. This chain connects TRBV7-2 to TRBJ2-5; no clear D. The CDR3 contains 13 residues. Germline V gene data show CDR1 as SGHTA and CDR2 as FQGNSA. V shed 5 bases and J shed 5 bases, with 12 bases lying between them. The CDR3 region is CASSPQVGETQYF. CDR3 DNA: TGTGCCAGCAGCCCTCAGGTCGGGGAGACCCAGTACTTC.

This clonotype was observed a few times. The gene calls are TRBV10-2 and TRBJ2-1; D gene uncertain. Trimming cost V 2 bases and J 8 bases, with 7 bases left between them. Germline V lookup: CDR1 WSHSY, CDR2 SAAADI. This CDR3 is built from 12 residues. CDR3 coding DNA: TGCGCCAGCAGTGAGGCCAACCATGAGCAGTTCTTC. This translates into CASSEANHEQFF.

As DNA, the CDR3 is TGTGCCAGCAGACCCCAGCTTGGGCAGCCCCAGCATTTT. This encodes CASRPQLGQPQHF. The chain uses TRBV6-5 and TRBJ1-5, with no clear D. V dropped 6 bases and J dropped 7 bases, with 13 bases sitting between them. CDR1 MNHEY and CDR2 SVGAGI come from the germline V gene. The CDR3 is 13 amino acids.

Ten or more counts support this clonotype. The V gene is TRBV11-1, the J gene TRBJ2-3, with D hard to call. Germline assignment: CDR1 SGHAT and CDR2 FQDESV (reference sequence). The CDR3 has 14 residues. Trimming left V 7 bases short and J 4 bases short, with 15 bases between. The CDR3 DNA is TGTGCCAGCACCCTTTCCCGGTCCGCAGATACGCAGTATTTT. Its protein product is CASTLSRSADTQYF.

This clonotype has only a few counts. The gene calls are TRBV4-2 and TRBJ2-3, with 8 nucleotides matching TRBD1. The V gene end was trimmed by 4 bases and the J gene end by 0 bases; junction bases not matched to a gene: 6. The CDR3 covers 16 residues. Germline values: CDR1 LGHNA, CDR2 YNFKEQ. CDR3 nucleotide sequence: TGTGCCAGCAGCCTACAGGGGGGACCCAGCACAGATACGCAGTATTTT. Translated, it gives CASSLQGGPSTDTQYF.